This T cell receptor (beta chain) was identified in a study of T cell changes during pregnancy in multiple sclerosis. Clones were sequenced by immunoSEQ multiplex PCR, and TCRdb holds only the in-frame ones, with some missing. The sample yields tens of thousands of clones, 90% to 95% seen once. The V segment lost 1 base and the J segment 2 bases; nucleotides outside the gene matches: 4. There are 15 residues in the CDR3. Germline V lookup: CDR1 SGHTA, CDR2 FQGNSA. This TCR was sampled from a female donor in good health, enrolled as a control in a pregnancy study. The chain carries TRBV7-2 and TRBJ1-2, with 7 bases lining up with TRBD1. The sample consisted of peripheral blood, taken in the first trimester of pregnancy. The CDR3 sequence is CASSLGGTVNYGYTF. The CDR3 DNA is TGTGCCAGCAGCTTAGGAGGGACAGTGAACTATGGCTACACCTTC.